What follows are 18 T cell receptor beta chains derived from one specimen sequenced in a study of beta chain features in type 1 diabetes. No antigen has been identified for these receptors. General study results and limits: Type 1 diabetes patients had moderately but significantly shorter TCRB CDR3s in all four CD4+ subsets.

Expressed TCRB transcripts were sequenced after all isolated RNA was converted to cDNA. Only in-frame clones appear in the TCRdb table, and some are missing; sequencing was by immunoSEQ multiplex PCR. Here the sample spans about 400,000 clones, roughly an eighth being singletons. Sequencing was done on a sample of naive CD4+ T cells from blood. The receptors shown here come from a woman in her late teens or twenties with type 1 diabetes.

About this clone itself: Other DNA sequences in this specimen translate into the identical CDR3. The chain links TRBV29-1 to TRBJ2-1; tentatively, D is TRBD2 (5 bases). There are 13 residues in the CDR3. Germline CDR1 is SQVTM and CDR2 is ANQGSEA. Trimming removed 2 bases at V and 0 bases at J, with 5 bases between. The CDR3 spells CSVERGSYNEQFF. In DNA form, the CDR3 reads TGCAGCGTTGAACGGGGCTCCTACAATGAGCAGTTCTTC.

V gene TRBV28 combines with J gene TRBJ2-7, with D tentatively TRBD1 (6 bases). The ends were cut back, 7 bases at V and 3 bases at J, with 7 bases in the middle. Germline V gene sequence: CDR1 MDHEN, CDR2 SYDVKM. CDR3 size: 11 residues. In DNA, the CDR3 is TGTGCCAGCACGGACAGCTACGAGCAGTACTTC. It specifies CASTDSYEQYF.

The chain uses TRBV18 and TRBJ2-2; TRBD1 agrees at 8 bases. The V segment lost 2 bases and the J segment 0 bases; nucleotides outside the gene matches: 5. CDR1 is KGHSH and CDR2 is LQKENI in the germline V gene. CDR3 length: 17 amino acids. CDR3 sequence reads: CASSPYDRGSNTGELFF. CDR3 in DNA: TGTGCCAGCTCACCATATGACAGGGGATCGAACACCGGGGAGCTGTTTTTT. The full variable domain, its missing parts supplied by reference TRBV18 and TRBJ2-2, is NAGVMQNPRHLVRRRGQEARLRCSPMKGHSHVYWYRQLPEEGLKFMVYLQKENIIDESGMPKERFSAEFPKEGPSILRIQQVVRGDSAAYFCASSPYDRGSNTGELFFGEGSRLTVL.

The chain joins TRBV7-9 to TRBJ1-1, with D tentatively TRBD1 (6 bases). V was pared by 5 bases and J by 8 bases, with 15 bases between. Per the germline V gene, CDR1 is SEHNR and CDR2 is FQNEAQ (reference sequence). The CDR3 sequence is 13 residues long. The CDR3 protein is CASSPGVVEEAFF. DNA of the CDR3: TGTGCCAGCAGCCCAGGGGTGGTGGAAGAAGCTTTCTTT.

In this sample, this clone turned up a few times. The chain uses TRBV7-2 and TRBJ2-1, with 7 nucleotides matching TRBD2. The CDR3 length is 18 residues. After removal of 5 bases from V and 9 bases from J, the junction contained 22 bases not matched to a gene. Germline V gives CDR1 SGHTA, CDR2 FQGNSA. The CDR3 is CASSSGAGRRTARGEQFF. CDR3 in DNA: TGTGCCAGCAGCAGCGGGGCAGGGCGGCGGACTGCAAGGGGTGAGCAGTTCTTC.

CDR3 coding DNA: TGTGCCACTAAGAGTGGGGGGAGTTCCCATGAGCAGTTCTTC. This encodes CATKSGGSSHEQFF. The chain couples TRBV6-5 to TRBJ2-1, with D possibly being TRBD2 (6 bases). Looked up from germline, CDR1 is MNHEY and CDR2 is SVGAGI. The CDR3 totals 14 residues. V gave up 10 bases and J gave up 8 bases, with 21 bases separating them.

The J gene is TRBJ1-1, the V gene TRBV4-3; possibly TRBD1 for D (6 bases). The V end was cut by 1 base, the J end by 8 bases, with 11 bases between. In germline, CDR1 is LGHNA, CDR2 YSLEER. This CDR3 spans 13 amino acids. CDR3 region: CASSQGTDREAFF. The CDR3 DNA reads TGCGCCAGCAGCCAAGGGACCGACAGGGAAGCTTTCTTT.

This clone was found a few times. The chain combines TRBV11-1 with TRBJ2-7, with TRBD2 as a possible D gene (6 bases). The CDR3 loop spans 12 amino acids. V lost 5 bases and J 8 bases, leaving 13 bases between the germline ends. The germline V gene encodes CDR1 SGHAT and CDR2 FQDESV (reference sequence). The CDR3 loop is CASSGGVGQQYF. In DNA form, the CDR3 reads TGTGCCAGCAGCGGAGGGGTTGGCCAGCAGTACTTC.

The V call is TRBV28, the J call TRBJ1-4, with D possibly matching TRBD1 (6 bases). CDR3 length equals 14 residues. Germline CDR1 is MDHEN and CDR2 is SYDVKM. V lost 4 bases to trimming and J lost 10 bases, with 16 bases between them. Written as DNA, the CDR3 is TGTGCCAGCAGTTGGGACACCTTAGGGGGAAAACTGTTTTTT. As protein: CASSWDTLGGKLFF.

The genes are TRBV11-1 and TRBJ2-1; D is uncertain. The CDR3 spans 15 residues. CDR1 and CDR2 from the germline V gene are SGHAT and FQDESV (reference sequence). V lost 5 bases to trimming and J lost 0 bases, with 11 bases between them. Here the CDR3 reads CASSRLESSYNEQFF. DNA of the CDR3: TGTGCCAGCAGCCGCCTAGAAAGCTCCTACAATGAGCAGTTCTTC.

This clone has just a few counts. V gene TRBV5-1 combines with J gene TRBJ1-1; 7 bases map to TRBD1. The CDR3 covers 15 residues. V lost 4 bases to trimming and J lost 1 base; unmatched junction nucleotides: 7. In germline, CDR1 is SGHRS, CDR2 YFSETQ. CDR3 DNA sequence: TGCGCCAGCAGCAGTTACGGACAGGCGAACACTGAAGCTTTCTTT. This sequence encodes CASSSYGQANTEAFF.

The chain has TRBV9 and TRBJ2-2; 8 bases are a match to TRBD1. There are 15 residues in the CDR3. CDR1 is SGDLS, CDR2 YYNGEE, per germline. V was pared by 1 base and J by 3 bases, with 2 bases of the junction left unmatched. In DNA form, the CDR3 reads TGTGCCAGCAGCGTACCGGACAGGGACACCGGGGAGCTGTTTTTT. Translation gives CASSVPDRDTGELFF.

The chain has TRBV6-1 and TRBJ2-7, with D possibly TRBD1 on 6 matching bases. CDR3 length equals 14 residues. V gave up 9 bases and J gave up 3 bases, with 18 bases separating them. Germline values: CDR1 MNHNS, CDR2 SASEGT. CDR3 sequence: CASERDTGLYEQYF. The CDR3 coding sequence is TGTGCCAGTGAAAGGGACACAGGTCTCTACGAGCAGTACTTC.

This chain links TRBV2 with TRBJ1-2, with TRBD1 as a possible D gene (6 bases). Trimming stripped 1 base from V and 4 bases from J, with 7 bases between. The CDR3 runs 13 residues. Germline V gene lookup returns CDR1 SNHLY and CDR2 FYNNEI. CDR3 nucleotides: TGTGCCAGCAGTGAAGGGACAGTCTATGGCTACACCTTC. Translating gives CASSEGTVYGYTF. Full variable domain (remainder filled in from reference TRBV2 and TRBJ1-2): EPEVTQTPSHQVTQMGQEVILRCVPISNHLYFYWYRQILGQKVEFLVSFYNNEISEKSEIFDDQFSVERPDGSNFTLKIRSTKLEDSAMYFCASSEGTVYGYTFGSGTRLTVV.

The V gene is TRBV6-4, the J gene TRBJ2-2, with TRBD2 matching over 7 bases. Germline loops: CDR1 MRHNA, CDR2 SNTAGT. J gave up 3 bases and V 5 bases, and 6 bases lay outside the gene matches. The CDR3 has 15 amino acids. The CDR3 region is CASSRLADHTGELFF. For the CDR3, the DNA is TGTGCCAGCAGTAGGCTAGCGGATCACACCGGGGAGCTGTTTTTT.

CDR3 nucleotide sequence: TGTGCCAGCTCACCACCGGACAGGACGAACTATGGCTACACCTTC. Translating it yields CASSPPDRTNYGYTF. This chain joins TRBV18 and TRBJ1-2; 7 bases align to TRBD1. Trimming took 0 bases from V and 2 from J; bases not matched to a gene: 3. Germline CDR1 reads KGHSH; CDR2 reads LQKENI. CDR3 length: 15 amino acids.

V and J are TRBV7-2 and TRBJ2-3, with TRBD1 matching 9 bases. Trimming removed 5 bases from V and 2 bases from J; junction bases left unmatched: 5. Germline loops: CDR1 SGHTA, CDR2 FQGNSA. The CDR3 sequence is 15 residues long. The CDR3 sequence: CASSSGQGYTDTQYF. In DNA form, the CDR3 reads TGTGCCAGCAGCAGCGGACAGGGGTACACAGATACGCAGTATTTT. The full variable domain, rest sourced from reference TRBV7-2 and TRBJ2-3, is GAGVSQSPSNKVTEKGKDVELRCDPISGHTALYWYRQSLGQGLEFLIYFQGNSAPDKSGLPSDRFSAERTGGSVSTLTIQRTQQEDSAVYLCASSSGQGYTDTQYFGPGTRLTVL.

This clone has only a few counts. The chain employs TRBV5-4 and TRBJ1-2; 7 positions match TRBD1. Germline trimming cut 3 bases from V and 4 bases from J; bases unmatched to any gene: 6. The CDR3 has 14 amino acids. Germline V gene sequence: CDR1 SGHNT, CDR2 YYREEE (reference sequence). The CDR3 here is CASSSLDRAYGYTF. As DNA, the CDR3 is TGTGCCAGCAGCTCGCTAGACAGGGCCTATGGCTACACCTTC.